A selection of T cell receptor beta chains follows, all from one sample in a study of T cells after posttransplantation cyclophosphamide. Measured with immunoSEQ multiplex PCR; TCRdb has only the in-frame clones, and not every one. The sample has tens of thousands of clones, more than 75% seen once; the top ten hold about 6.3%. Specimen: PBMCs. All receptors derive from a woman aged 60-70 years with a blood cancer, CMV-positive, and with a related stem cell donor. The conserved cysteine and the conserved F or W are not part of the CDR3 here.

v_call	j_call	cdr3_aa
TRBV6-1	TRBJ1-2	ASREDRAWGGYT
TRBV6-6	TRBJ2-6	ASRTGTGANVLT
TRBV5-4	TRBJ2-5	ASSRGLAGGNGETQY
TRBV5-1	.	ASSSSGRAPHEQY
TRBV7-6	TRBJ2-2	ASSSTSGYTGELF
TRBV29-1	TRBJ2-4	SVDWANIQY
TRBV2	TRBJ2-5	ASSEIRTSGLETQY
TRBV27	TRBJ2-4	ASRQGQLAKNIQY
TRBV5-1	TRBJ2-3	ASSLAYFGGGEDTQY
TRBV18	TRBJ1-1	ASSFITGTKNTEAF
TRBV6-5	TRBJ1-2	ASSSLSVGTLYGYT
TRBV11-2	TRBJ1-2	ASSRTGNGYT
TRBV2	TRBJ2-2	ASSRGQAGELF
TRBV28	TRBJ2-4	ASSLPGLARMGGKNIQY
TRBV5-8	TRBJ1-1	ASSPGQGVSSRTEAF
TRBV30	TRBJ1-3	AWRRDRVYGNTIY
TRBV30	TRBJ2-7	AWRWTGNSYEQY
TRBV27	TRBJ2-3	ASSFLDTQY
TRBV7-2	TRBJ1-5	ASSIQGPSSNQPQH
TRBV21-1	TRBJ1-2	ASSPPTAAHLSNYGYT
TRBV4-2	TRBJ2-2	ASRAGGGTGELF
TRBV5-1	TRBJ2-1	ASSLAIVGGWADNEQF
TRBV7-4	TRBJ2-7	ASSGGTQLSYEQY
TRBV7-8	TRBJ2-7	ASSLAPGLALYEQY
TRBV5-1	TRBJ1-1	ASSGTGGSGNTEAF
TRBV29-1	TRBJ2-7	SVRTATWGEQH
TRBV4-1	TRBJ1-5	ASSQEPAGQNQPQH
TRBV18	TRBJ2-6	ASSPPDGSSGANVLT
TRBV30	TRBJ2-2	AWSSRGSSTGELF
TRBV19	TRBJ1-5	ASSQGQHSNQPQH
TRBV12-5	TRBJ2-5	ASGLGQGGETQY
TRBV5-5	TRBJ1-2	ASSSRGTSYT
TRBV30	TRBJ2-2	AWGGLAGGPSTGELF
TRBV12-5	TRBJ2-1	ASGTPGGASSGSYNEQF
TRBV4-1	TRBJ2-7	ASSRDGTGTYEQY
TRBV15	TRBJ2-2	ATSRGSLAGGLNTGELF
TRBV11-2	TRBJ2-3	ASNRLGVQY
TRBV7-2	TRBJ1-1	ASSLVFGGEAF
TRBV5-1	TRBJ2-7	ASSSTGAYYEQY
TRBV7-2	TRBJ2-3	ASSTAGGGHMTQY
TRBV10-1	TRBJ2-2	ASSDPGKTGELF
TRBV11-2	TRBJ2-7	ASSSLSGLYEQY
TRBV7-8	TRBJ1-5	ASSLVLRDQPQH
TRBV5-1	TRBJ2-3	ASSHRARTDTQY
TRBV5-1	TRBJ1-1	ASSSGQAKGTEAF
TRBV10-3	TRBJ1-1	AISEVKNTEAF